This passage covers 26 T cell receptor beta chains from one sample sequenced in a study of blood T cell repertoires in COVID-19. Assay: immunoSEQ multiplex PCR; the TCRdb copy retains only in-frame clones and omits some. In the table there are around 130,000 clones, about four fifths of which are singletons. The sample was PBMCs or T cells enriched from blood (not recorded which). The receptors were gathered from a young man who had recovered from COVID-19.

The chain combines TRBV10-3 with TRBJ2-2; 9 nucleotides align to TRBD1. The V segment lost 11 bases and the J segment 6 bases; nucleotides outside the gene matches: 7. CDR1 and CDR2 (germline): ENHRY, SYGVKD. CDR3 length equals 13 residues. The DNA for the CDR3 is TGTGCCTCGGGACAGGGCCAAGCCGGGGAGCTGTTTTTT. This encodes CASGQGQAGELFF.

Judged by abundance, this clone is hyperexpanded. The V gene is TRBV25-1, the J gene TRBJ2-1; 7 positions match TRBD2. V lost 6 bases and J lost 9; bases outside the gene matches: 11. Germline CDR1 reads MGHDK; CDR2 reads SYGVNS. This CDR3 contains 14 residues. The CDR3 sequence is CASRGRGRTGEQFF. CDR3 DNA: TGTGCCAGCAGGGGGAGGGGACGAACGGGTGAGCAGTTCTTC.

This chain links TRBV6-2 or TRBV6-3 with TRBJ1-2; D gene unclear. This CDR3 is 15 amino acids long. Germline V lookup: CDR1 MNHEY, CDR2 SVGEGT. Trimming pared 2 bases from V and 4 bases from J, leaving 14 bases between. CDR3 residues: CASSYDLETFYGYTF. In DNA form, the CDR3 reads TGTGCCAGCAGTTACGATCTGGAGACGTTCTATGGCTACACCTTC.

The rearrangement links TRBV6-5 to TRBJ1-1; TRBD1 is a possible D gene (5 bases). The length of the CDR3 is 14 residues. Per the germline V gene, CDR1 is MNHEY and CDR2 is SVGAGI. The V gene lost 6 bases and the J gene lost 4 bases, with 15 bases spanning the gap. The CDR3 DNA sequence: TGTGCCAGCAGCCCCGCCGCAGGGCTCACTGAAGCTTTCTTT. This codes for CASSPAAGLTEAFF.

The chain recombines TRBV19 with TRBJ2-7; the D gene is possibly TRBD1 (6 bases). V lost 3 bases, J lost 5 bases, and 14 bases lay in between. CDR1 LNHDA and CDR2 SQIVND come from the germline V gene (reference sequence). This CDR3 spans 14 amino acids. The CDR3 DNA sequence: TGTGCCAGTAGTATTGGGGGCAGGGCCCACGAGCAGTACTTC. It codes for CASSIGGRAHEQYF.

This chain uses TRBV12-3 or TRBV12-4 with TRBJ2-7; tentative D call: TRBD2 (6 bases). The length of the CDR3 is 13 residues. Trimming left V 7 bases short and J 0 bases short, with 10 bases between. CDR3 DNA sequence: TGTGCCAGCACGGAGGGGACCTCCTACGAGCAGTACTTC. It yields the protein CASTEGTSYEQYF.

This clone was detected only a few times. V is TRBV6-5 and J is TRBJ2-1; 7 nucleotides align to TRBD1. The germline V gene has CDR1 MNHEY and CDR2 SVGAGI. The CDR3 spans 15 residues. J gave up 0 bases and V 7 bases, and 6 bases lay outside the gene matches. The CDR3, as DNA: TGTGCCAGCACCAAAGGACAGGCCTCCTACAATGAGCAGTTCTTC. Its translation is CASTKGQASYNEQFF.

The rearrangement uses TRBV29-1 and TRBJ1-1; unclear D gene. The V and J ends lost 1 base and 1 base respectively, with 16 bases between them. Germline V gene lookup returns CDR1 SQVTM and CDR2 ANQGSEA. The CDR3 has 16 amino acids. CDR3 sequence (DNA): TGCAGCGTTGAAGGGCAGCGAAAACTGGGGAACACTGAAGCTTTCTTT. The encoded protein is CSVEGQRKLGNTEAFF.

This clone was counted a few times. The chain has TRBV7-9 and TRBJ2-7, with 10 bases that match TRBD1. Per the germline V gene, CDR1 is SEHNR and CDR2 is FQNEAQ (reference sequence). CDR3 length equals 15 residues. Germline trimming cut 5 bases from V and 7 bases from J; bases unmatched to any gene: 11. CDR3 in DNA: TGTGCCAGCAGCCCGCCGGGACAGGGGAGGAGGGAGCAGTACTTC. It encodes CASSPPGQGRREQYF.

The rearrangement links TRBV28 to TRBJ1-4; possibly TRBD1 for D (5 bases). The germline CDR1 and CDR2 sequences are MDHEN and SYDVKM. This CDR3 has 15 residues. V shed 6 bases and J shed 8 bases, with 19 bases lying between them. CDR3 residues: CASRYSGPGAEKLFF. CDR3 nucleotide sequence: TGTGCCAGCAGATACAGCGGGCCCGGGGCCGAAAAACTGTTTTTT.

The V gene is TRBV5-1, the J gene TRBJ2-1; D uncertain. Germline V gene sequence: CDR1 SGHRS, CDR2 YFSETQ. There are 18 residues in the CDR3. V lost 0 bases and J lost 5, with 21 bases in between. The CDR3 here is CASSLDWRARRSHNEQFF. The CDR3, as DNA: TGCGCCAGCAGCTTGGACTGGCGCGCTAGGCGGTCACACAATGAGCAGTTCTTC.

V and J are TRBV12-3 or TRBV12-4 and TRBJ2-5; no reliable D call. This CDR3 has 12 amino acids. V gave up 6 bases and J gave up 5 bases, with 10 bases separating them. CDR3 sequence (DNA): TGTGCCAGCAGAGCCAACGGGGAGACCCAGTACTTC. Its translation is CASRANGETQYF.

This clone has only a few counts. This CDR3 is CASSEASSYEQYF. CDR3 nucleotides: TGTGCCAGTAGTGAAGCCTCGTCCTACGAGCAGTACTTC. V is TRBV19 and J is TRBJ2-7; unclear D gene. The germline V and J ends were trimmed by 5 bases and 1 base, with 9 bases remaining between them. The germline CDR1 and CDR2 sequences are LNHDA and SQIVND (reference sequence). The CDR3 spans 13 residues.

This clone was seen a handful of times. J is TRBJ2-1 and V is TRBV11-3; maybe TRBD2 (5 bases). The CDR3 sequence is 13 residues long. V dropped 5 bases and J dropped 10 bases, with 15 bases sitting between them. Germline CDR1 reads SGHNT; CDR2 reads YENEEA. CDR3 in DNA: TGTGCCAGCAGCCCGCACCGGGGAATCGAGCAGTTCTTC. This codes for CASSPHRGIEQFF. The full variable domain, with the rest looked up from reference TRBV11-3 and TRBJ2-1, is EAGVVQSPRYKIIEKKQPVAFWCNPISGHNTLYWYLQNLGQGPELLIRYENEEAVDDSQLPKDRFSAERLKGVDSTLKIQPAELGDSAVYLCASSPHRGIEQFFGPGTRLTVL.

This chain links TRBV25-1 with TRBJ2-2, with 9 bases lining up with TRBD2. This CDR3 contains 18 residues. The ends lost 1 base at V and 8 bases at J; junction bases unmatched: 14. In germline, CDR1 is MGHDK, CDR2 SYGVNS. The CDR3 DNA reads as TGTGCCAGCAGTGAATCGCAAGCGGGGGGCCCCGCGGCTGGGGAGCTGTTTTTT. Translated, it gives CASSESQAGGPAAGELFF.

The chain has TRBV7-9 and TRBJ2-1, with 8 positions matching TRBD2. Looked up from germline, CDR1 is SEHNR and CDR2 is FQNEAQ (reference sequence). The CDR3 sequence is 16 residues long. V trimming: 5 bases; J trimming: 4 bases; junction bases outside the gene matches: 10. In nucleotides, the CDR3 is TGTGCCAGCAGCCTTCGGGGACTAGGGGTTTACAATGAGCAGTTCTTC. Translating gives CASSLRGLGVYNEQFF.

The V gene is TRBV2, the J gene TRBJ2-7, with D perhaps TRBD1 (5 bases). Germline V gene lookup returns CDR1 SNHLY and CDR2 FYNNEI. The V end lost 4 bases, the J end lost 5 bases, and 12 bases lay between the germline ends. The length of the CDR3 is 13 residues. For the CDR3, the DNA is TGTGCCAGCAGTGCGTCCAGGGCCAACGAGCAGTACTTC. Translation gives CASSASRANEQYF.

The rearrangement links TRBV27 to TRBJ2-3; 10 nucleotides match TRBD2. Germline-derived CDR1 and CDR2 are MNHEY and SMNVEV (reference sequence). The V segment lost 3 bases and the J segment 6 bases; nucleotides outside the gene matches: 9. This CDR3 is built from 16 residues. The CDR3 DNA is TGTGCCAGCAGTTTTAGTTCTAGCGGGAGTACGGATACGCAGTATTTT. Translated: CASSFSSSGSTDTQYF.

This clone appeared a few times. V gene TRBV9 combines with J gene TRBJ2-2, with D unresolved. Germline CDR1 SGDLS, CDR2 YYNGEE. CDR3 length: 15 residues. V was pared by 1 base and J by 1 base, with 8 bases between. The CDR3 DNA follows: TGTGCCAGCAGCGTAAGGAGAGGGAACACCGGGGAGCTGTTTTTT. As protein: CASSVRRGNTGELFF. The full variable domain, completed using reference TRBV9 and TRBJ2-2, is DSGVTQTPKHLITATGQRVTLRCSPRSGDLSVYWYQQSLDQGLQFLIQYYNGEERAKGNILERFSAQQFPDLHSELNLSSLELGDSALYFCASSVRRGNTGELFFGEGSRLTVL.

The genes are TRBV9 and TRBJ2-1, with 7 positions matching TRBD2. Germline CDR1 reads SGDLS; CDR2 reads YYNGEE. V lost 3 bases and J lost 2; bases outside the gene matches: 5. The CDR3 is 15 amino acids. The CDR3 protein is CASSEAGDPYNEQFF. In DNA form, the CDR3 reads TGTGCCAGCAGCGAGGCGGGGGACCCCTACAATGAGCAGTTCTTC.

V is TRBV4-1 and J is TRBJ2-7; 8 bases fit TRBD2. The germline CDR1 and CDR2 sequences are MGHRA and YSYEKL. Losses at the gene ends were 1 base for V and 0 bases for J; bases not matched to a gene: 2. The CDR3 consists of 15 residues. Written as DNA, the CDR3 is TGCGCCAGCAGCCAAGGACTAGCGCACTCCTACGAGCAGTACTTC. Translating gives CASSQGLAHSYEQYF.

CDR3 nucleotide sequence: TGTGCCAGCAGCCCCCCCGAGGGAAGCCAAGAGACCCAGTACTTC. Translated: CASSPPEGSQETQYF. V is TRBV7-6 and J is TRBJ2-5, with D perhaps TRBD2 (5 bases). Trimming shortened V by 5 bases and J by 1 base, and 14 bases separated the two germline ends. This CDR3 has 15 amino acids. Germline CDR1 reads SGHVS; CDR2 reads FNYEAQ.

V is TRBV2 and J is TRBJ2-3; 9 nucleotides agree with TRBD2. This CDR3 has 16 residues. V lost 6 bases and J lost 0; bases outside the gene matches: 7. Germline values: CDR1 SNHLY, CDR2 FYNNEI. Written as DNA, the CDR3 is TGTGCCAGCAGAGAATCTAGCGGGACTAGCACAGATACGCAGTATTTT. It specifies CASRESSGTSTDTQYF.

This clone was observed a single time. The same CDR3 also results from other DNA sequences found in this sample. The chain combines TRBV11-3 with TRBJ2-5, with 14 positions matching TRBD2. With V trimmed by 5 bases and J by 1 base, 6 bases remained unmatched. The CDR3 spans 17 residues. Germline loops: CDR1 SGHNT, CDR2 YENEEA. The CDR3 loop reads CASSPGTSGGSQETQYF. As DNA, the CDR3 is TGTGCCAGCAGCCCAGGGACTAGCGGGGGAAGCCAAGAGACCCAGTACTTC. The entire variable domain, with the rest obtained from reference TRBV11-3 and TRBJ2-5, is as follows: EAGVVQSPRYKIIEKKQPVAFWCNPISGHNTLYWYLQNLGQGPELLIRYENEEAVDDSQLPKDRFSAERLKGVDSTLKIQPAELGDSAVYLCASSPGTSGGSQETQYFGPGTRLLVL.

CDR3 residues: CATSRDLGRSWVAQHF. CDR3 nucleotides: TGTGCCACCAGCAGAGATCTCGGGAGATCCTGGGTTGCCCAGCATTTT. This sequence joins TRBV15 and TRBJ1-5; no clear D. The CDR3 length is 16 residues. CDR1 LNHNV and CDR2 YYDKDF come from the germline V gene (reference sequence). Trimming removed 0 bases from V and 11 bases from J, with 20 bases in between.

Only one count was recorded for this clone. Mismatch with germline at one junction end may stem from a read error. The chain is built from TRBV7-2 and TRBJ2-2; weak D call: TRBD2 (5 bases). Germline V CDR1 and CDR2: SGHTA, FQGNSA. The CDR3 totals 16 residues. The DNA of the CDR3 is TGTGCCAGCAGCTTAGTTTGGGTTGCGAACACCGGGAAGCTGTTTTTT. Protein product: CASSLVWVANTGKLFF.